This T cell receptor gamma chain is drawn from a study of gamma delta lymphoproliferative disorders and STAT genes (dated by TCRdb to 2016 to 2018). About the full investigation: Of the 9 Tgammadelta LGLL patients who were sequenced, 5 followed an indolent course, while 4 had symptomatic disease. The LymphoTrack Dx TCRG Assay was used to build gamma-chain libraries from a minimum of 50 ng of genomic DNA. Because no corresponding Invivoscribe delta assay was available, delta-chain libraries were prepared according to the standard operating procedure of the EuroClonality-NGS working group. Within a larger immunophenotypic and STAT-mutation study, TCR gamma and delta CDR3 repertoires were profiled by deep sequencing in Tgammadelta lymphoproliferative disease patients and healthy controls. The TCR-sequenced pilot group comprised several Tgammadelta large granular lymphocyte leukemia patients and a couple of hepatosplenic T-cell lymphoma patients. To confirm results, a couple of gamma-chain samples and all delta-chain samples were sequenced twice.

The CDR3 holds 19 amino acids from the cysteine to the phenylalanine. Results and caveats for the whole study, not just this receptor: Vgamma9-JgammaP and Vdelta2-Ddelta3-Jdelta1 rearrangements dominated major clones in indolent patients but were absent in symptomatic patients, who used less common gene combinations. When whole repertoires were clustered, gamma repertoires from patients grouped apart from those of healthy controls, but delta repertoires did not separate between the groups. The authors pointed out that NGS specificity may be lower at low frequencies, so whether leukemic clones are public or private needs to be confirmed. T cells in controls likely covered a range of maturation stages, whereas leukemic cells were skewed toward terminal effectors, which could potentially limit comparisons between patients and controls. Nearly all major gamma and delta clonotypes of patients were found to be public, being shared with at least one healthy donor, and only a couple of gamma clonotypes were found to be private to disease.

Points on this clone: No cognate antigen has been identified for it. The DNA is left out, because the CDR3 cannot be placed on it with certainty; the CDR3 is given as TCRdb lists it.

In both library preparation methods, multiplex PCR was run with primers aimed at the conserved V and J regions of the TCR genes. Purified and pooled amplicons were sequenced on an Illumina MiSeq platform. The paper's data handling went like this. V(D)J alignment, clonotype assembly and translation were done with MiXCR, while functionality assessment and CDR3 repertoire analyses were done with VDJtools. CDR3 was defined per IMGT, and analyses were restricted to productive sequences using functional genes, excluding ORF genes and pseudogenes. A custom Python script searched for identical amino acid CDR3s of major clonotypes (frequency >=5%) across all patients and controls. To compare clonotype frequencies between patients and controls, a one-sided non-parametric Wilcoxon test was applied. In TCRdb, clones were called once more from the public reads by CATT, and rows of identical DNA were later combined. TCRdb, not the original authors, processed these V and J calls. The sample table holds 2,000 to 3,000 gamma-chain clones, of which 12% were seen once. The top ten hold roughly four fifths of the sample.

Genomic DNA from peripheral blood mononuclear cells isolated from patients and controls was used for TCR sequencing. The sequenced patients had a median age of about 70 years and comprised roughly 5 males and six or seven females. Patients were recruited at a single hematology unit in Padova, Italy, and were reclassified as T-LGLL or HSTCL according to 2017 WHO criteria. Every patient sample was obtained either before therapy or while the patient was off therapy. This clonotype originated in a human donor with gamma-delta T-cell large granular lymphocyte leukemia. The J gene was not called, though the V gene is TRGV11. TRGV11 is known as an ORF, though its function is uncertain. The sequenced sample consisted of blood. The CDR3 reads CTTVPAGLGTFPNGWFKIF.